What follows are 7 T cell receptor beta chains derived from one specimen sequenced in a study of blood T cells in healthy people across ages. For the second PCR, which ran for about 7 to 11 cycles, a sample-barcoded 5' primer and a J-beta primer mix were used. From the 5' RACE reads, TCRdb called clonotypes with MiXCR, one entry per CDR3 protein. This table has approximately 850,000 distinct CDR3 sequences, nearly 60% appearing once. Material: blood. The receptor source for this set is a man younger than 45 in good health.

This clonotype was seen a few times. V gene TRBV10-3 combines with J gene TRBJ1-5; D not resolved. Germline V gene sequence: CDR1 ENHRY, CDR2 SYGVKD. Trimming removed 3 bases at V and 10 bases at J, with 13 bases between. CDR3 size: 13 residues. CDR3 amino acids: CAISDEVPVPQHF. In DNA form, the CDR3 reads TGTGCCATCAGTGACGAGGTCCCGGTACCCCAGCATTTT.

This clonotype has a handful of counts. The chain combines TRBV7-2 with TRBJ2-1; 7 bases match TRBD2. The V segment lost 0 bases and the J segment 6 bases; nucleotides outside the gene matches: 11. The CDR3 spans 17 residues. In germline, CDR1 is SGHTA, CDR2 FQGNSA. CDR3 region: CASSLALVAGVGNEQFF. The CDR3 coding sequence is TGTGCCAGCAGCTTAGCTCTTGTGGCGGGGGTTGGCAATGAGCAGTTCTTC.

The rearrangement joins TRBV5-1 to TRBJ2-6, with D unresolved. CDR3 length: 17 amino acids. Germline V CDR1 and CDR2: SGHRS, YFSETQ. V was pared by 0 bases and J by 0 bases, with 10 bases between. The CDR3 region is CASSLGVISSGANVLTF. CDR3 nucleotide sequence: TGCGCCAGCAGCTTGGGAGTGATAAGCTCTGGGGCCAACGTCCTGACTTTC. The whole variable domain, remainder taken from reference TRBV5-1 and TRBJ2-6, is KAGVTQTPRYLIKTRGQQVTLSCSPISGHRSVSWYQQTPGQGLQFLFEYFSETQRNKGNFPGRFSGRQFSNSRSEMNVSTLELGDSALYLCASSLGVISSGANVLTFGAGSRLTVL.

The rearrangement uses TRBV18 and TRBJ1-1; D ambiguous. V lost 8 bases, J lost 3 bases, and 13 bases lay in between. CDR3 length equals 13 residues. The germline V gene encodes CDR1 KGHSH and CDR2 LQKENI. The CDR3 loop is CASTPNRDTEAFF. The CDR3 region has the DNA TGTGCCAGCACGCCTAACCGGGACACTGAAGCTTTCTTT.

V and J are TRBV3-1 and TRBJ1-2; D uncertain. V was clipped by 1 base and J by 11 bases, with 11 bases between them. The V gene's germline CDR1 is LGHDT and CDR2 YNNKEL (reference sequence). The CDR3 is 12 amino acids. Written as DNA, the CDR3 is TGTGCCAGCAGCCAAGTAGCGGCGGGTTACACCTTC. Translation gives CASSQVAAGYTF.

CDR3 bases: TGTGCCAGCAGTGAACGGGGAGACTTACTAGCGAACGAGCAGTACTTC. It specifies CASSERGDLLANEQYF. V gene TRBV6-1 combines with J gene TRBJ2-4, with 7 nucleotides matching TRBD2. The J call may be mistaken, given a closer DNA end match to TRBJ2-7. Germline lookup yields CDR1 MNHNS and CDR2 SASEGT. The CDR3 totals 16 residues.

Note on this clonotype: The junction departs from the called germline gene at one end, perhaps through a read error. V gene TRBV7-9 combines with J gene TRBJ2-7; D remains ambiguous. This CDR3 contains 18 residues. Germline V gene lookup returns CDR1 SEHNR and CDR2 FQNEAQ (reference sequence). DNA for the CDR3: TGTACCAGCAGTTCTGGATCCGACGAGTCATATCTCTCCTACGAGCAGTACTTC. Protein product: CTSSSGSDESYLSYEQYF.